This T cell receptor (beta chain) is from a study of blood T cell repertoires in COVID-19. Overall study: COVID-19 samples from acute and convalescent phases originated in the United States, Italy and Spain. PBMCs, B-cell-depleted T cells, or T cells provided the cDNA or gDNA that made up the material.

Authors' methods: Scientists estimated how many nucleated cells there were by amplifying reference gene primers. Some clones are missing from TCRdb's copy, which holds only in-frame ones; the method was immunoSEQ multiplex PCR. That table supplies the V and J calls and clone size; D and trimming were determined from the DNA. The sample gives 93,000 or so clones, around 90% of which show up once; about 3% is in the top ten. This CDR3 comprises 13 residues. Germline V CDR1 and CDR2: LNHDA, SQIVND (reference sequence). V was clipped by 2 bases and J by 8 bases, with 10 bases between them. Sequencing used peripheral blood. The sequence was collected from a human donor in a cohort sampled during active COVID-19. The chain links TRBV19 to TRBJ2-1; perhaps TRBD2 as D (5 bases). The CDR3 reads CASSILARDEQFF. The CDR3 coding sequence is TGTGCCAGTAGTATACTAGCACGGGATGAGCAGTTCTTC.